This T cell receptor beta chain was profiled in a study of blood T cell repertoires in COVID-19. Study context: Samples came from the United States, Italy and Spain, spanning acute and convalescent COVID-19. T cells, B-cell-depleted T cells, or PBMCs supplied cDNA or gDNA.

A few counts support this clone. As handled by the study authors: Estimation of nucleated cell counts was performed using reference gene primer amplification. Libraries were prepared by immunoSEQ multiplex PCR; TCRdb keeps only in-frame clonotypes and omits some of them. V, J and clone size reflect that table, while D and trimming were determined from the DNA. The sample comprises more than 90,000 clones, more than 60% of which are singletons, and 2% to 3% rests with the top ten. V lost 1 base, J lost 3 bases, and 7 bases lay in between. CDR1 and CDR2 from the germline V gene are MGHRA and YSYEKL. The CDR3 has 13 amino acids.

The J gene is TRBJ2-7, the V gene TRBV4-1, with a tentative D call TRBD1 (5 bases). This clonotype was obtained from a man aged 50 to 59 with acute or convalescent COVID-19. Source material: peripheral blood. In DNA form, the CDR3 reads TGCGCCAGCAGCCAAGCACAGGACTACGAGCAGTACTTC. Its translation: CASSQAQDYEQYF.